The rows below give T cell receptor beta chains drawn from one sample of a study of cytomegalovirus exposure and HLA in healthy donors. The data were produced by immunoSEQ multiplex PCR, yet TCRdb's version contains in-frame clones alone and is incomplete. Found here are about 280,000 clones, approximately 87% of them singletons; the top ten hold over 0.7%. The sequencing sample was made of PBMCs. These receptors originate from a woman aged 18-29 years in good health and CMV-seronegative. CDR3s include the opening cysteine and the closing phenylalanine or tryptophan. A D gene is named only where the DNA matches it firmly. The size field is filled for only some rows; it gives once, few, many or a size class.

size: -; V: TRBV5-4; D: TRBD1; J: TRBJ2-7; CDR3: CASSLGVSGTGSSYEQYF; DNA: TGTGCCAGCAGCTTGGGGGTATCCGGGACAGGGAGCTCCTACGAGCAGTACTTC
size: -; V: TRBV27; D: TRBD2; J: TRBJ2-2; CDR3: CASSPTPGTSGSGGELFF; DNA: TGTGCCAGCAGTCCCACCCCGGGGACTAGCGGGAGTGGCGGGGAGCTGTTTTTT
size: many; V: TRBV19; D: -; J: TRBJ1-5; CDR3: CASNRGSNQPQHF; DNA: TGTGCCAGCAATCGAGGGAGCAATCAGCCCCAGCATTTT
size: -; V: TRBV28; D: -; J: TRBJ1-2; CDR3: CASTGGFYGYTF; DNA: TGTGCCAGCACGGGGGGTTTCTATGGCTACACCTTC
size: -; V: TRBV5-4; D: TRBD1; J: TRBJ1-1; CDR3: CASSFTGGPSTEAFF; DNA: TGTGCCAGCAGCTTCACAGGGGGTCCGAGCACTGAAGCTTTCTTT
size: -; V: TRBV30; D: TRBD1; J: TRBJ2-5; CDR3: CAWSGVGQGQETQYF; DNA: TGTGCCTGGAGTGGGGTAGGACAGGGCCAAGAGACCCAGTACTTC
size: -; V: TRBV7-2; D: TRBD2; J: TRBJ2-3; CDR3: CASSPGRSGRGTQYF; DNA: TGTGCCAGCAGCCCCGGGAGGAGCGGGAGAGGGACGCAGTATTTT
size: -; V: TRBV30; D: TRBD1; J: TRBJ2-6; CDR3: CAWRGKWGQLPRISGANVLTF; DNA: TGTGCCTGGAGGGGGAAATGGGGACAGCTTCCCCGTATTTCTGGGGCCAACGTCCTGACTTTC
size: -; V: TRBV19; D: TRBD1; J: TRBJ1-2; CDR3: CASSKGQGFGYTF; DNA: TGTGCCAGTAGTAAGGGACAGGGGTTTGGCTACACCTTC
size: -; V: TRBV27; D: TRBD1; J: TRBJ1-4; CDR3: CASSLSGQELNEKLFF; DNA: TGTGCCAGCAGTTTGTCAGGACAGGAACTAAATGAAAAACTGTTTTTT
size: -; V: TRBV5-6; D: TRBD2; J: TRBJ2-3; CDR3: CASSPGLVGTDTQYF; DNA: TGTGCCAGCAGCCCGGGACTAGTGGGAACAGATACGCAGTATTTT
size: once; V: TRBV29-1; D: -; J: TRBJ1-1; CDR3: CSVGGAAGTEAFF; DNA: TGCAGCGTTGGCGGGGCCGCGGGCACTGAAGCTTTCTTT
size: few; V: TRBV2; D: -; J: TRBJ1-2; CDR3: CASSPRGSF; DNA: TGTGCCAGCAGTCCACGGGGGTCCTTC
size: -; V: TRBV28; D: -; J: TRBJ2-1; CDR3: CASRKTSVREQFF; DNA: TGTGCCAGCAGAAAAACGAGCGTCCGGGAACAGTTCTTC
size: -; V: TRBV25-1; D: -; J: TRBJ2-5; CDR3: CASSESAREYETQYF; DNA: TGTGCCAGCAGTGAATCGGCTAGGGAGTATGAGACCCAGTACTTC
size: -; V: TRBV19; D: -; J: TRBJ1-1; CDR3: CASSISVNTEAFF; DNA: TGTGCCAGTAGTATCTCCGTGAACACTGAAGCTTTCTTT
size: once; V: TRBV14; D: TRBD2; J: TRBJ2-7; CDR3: CASSQDLWAGGASSTSYEQYF; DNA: TGTGCCAGCAGCCAAGATCTTTGGGCGGGAGGGGCCTCATCCACCTCCTACGAGCAGTACTTC
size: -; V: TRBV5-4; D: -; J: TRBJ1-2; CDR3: CASSWEGQGYTF; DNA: TGTGCCAGCAGCTGGGAAGGACAGGGCTACACCTTC
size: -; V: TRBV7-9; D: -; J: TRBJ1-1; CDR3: CASSFQGKNTEAFF; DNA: TGTGCCAGCAGCTTCCAGGGAAAGAACACTGAAGCTTTCTTT
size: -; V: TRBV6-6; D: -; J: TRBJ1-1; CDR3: CASTGGGFPEAFF; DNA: TGTGCCAGCACCGGGGGAGGCTTTCCTGAAGCTTTCTTT
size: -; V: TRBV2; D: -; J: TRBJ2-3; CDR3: CASTSAVKDTQYF; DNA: TGTGCCAGCACGTCAGCGGTCAAAGATACGCAGTATTTT
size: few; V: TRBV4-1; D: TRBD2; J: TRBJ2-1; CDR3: CASSHQRGAPNEQFF; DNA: TGCGCCAGCAGCCACCAGCGGGGGGCCCCCAATGAGCAGTTCTTC
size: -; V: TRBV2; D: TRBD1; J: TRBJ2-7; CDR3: CASSSSGTGDMPYEQYF; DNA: TGTGCCAGCAGTTCCTCCGGGACAGGGGATATGCCCTACGAGCAGTACTTC
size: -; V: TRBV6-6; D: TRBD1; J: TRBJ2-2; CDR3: CASSYSMTGTGELFF; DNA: TGTGCCAGCAGTTACTCGATGACAGGGACCGGGGAGCTGTTTTTT
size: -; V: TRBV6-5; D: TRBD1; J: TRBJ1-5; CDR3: CASSGGTGVQPQHF; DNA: TGTGCCAGCAGTGGCGGGACAGGGGTTCAGCCCCAGCATTTT
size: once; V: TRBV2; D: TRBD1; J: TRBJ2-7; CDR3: CASSVRDREIYEQYF; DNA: TGTGCCAGCAGTGTCCGGGACAGGGAGATCTACGAGCAGTACTTC
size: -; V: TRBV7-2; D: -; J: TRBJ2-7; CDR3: CASSFSGLGNYEQYF; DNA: TGTGCCAGCAGCTTCTCAGGACTGGGGAACTACGAGCAGTACTTC